The rows below give T cell receptor beta chains drawn from one sample of a study of OX40 agonist ivuxolimab in advanced cancers. Data came from immunoSEQ multiplex PCR; TCRdb stores just in-frame clones and leaves some out. The profile shows about 69,000 clones, around 85% of them singletons. This sample comprised CD4+ or CD8+ T cells sorted from blood, obtained in a trial of the OX40 agonist ivuxolimab. The source of these receptors is an adult with an advanced solid tumor such as melanoma, head and neck, liver or kidney cancer. Both conserved end residues are part of each CDR3. The D gene is left open where the match is weak. A row's size may be missing; if present it is once, few, many or a size class.

j_gene: TRBJ2-5
v_gene: TRBV5-1
d_gene: NA
abundance: NA
CDR3nt: TGCGCCAGCAGCTTGGGGAGCCAAGAGACCCAGTACTTC
CDR3aa: CASSLGSQETQYF

j_gene: TRBJ2-5
v_gene: TRBV7-3
d_gene: NA
abundance: NA
CDR3nt: TGTGCCAGCAGCTTAGCCACGCCGGGCCAAGAGACCCAGTACTTC
CDR3aa: CASSLATPGQETQYF

j_gene: TRBJ1-1
v_gene: TRBV20-1
d_gene: TRBD1
abundance: NA
CDR3nt: TGCAGTGCTCGAACAGGGGGCCTAGCTTTCTTT
CDR3aa: CSARTGGLAFF

j_gene: TRBJ2-7
v_gene: TRBV29-1
d_gene: NA
abundance: NA
CDR3nt: TGCAGCGCTGCACTAGGGACCTACGAGCAGTACTTC
CDR3aa: CSAALGTYEQYF

j_gene: TRBJ1-1
v_gene: TRBV11-3
d_gene: NA
abundance: NA
CDR3nt: TGTGCCAGCGGCTTCAACGGGGGCCTGAACACTGAAGCTTTCTTT
CDR3aa: CASGFNGGLNTEAFF

j_gene: TRBJ2-7
v_gene: TRBV19
d_gene: NA
abundance: NA
CDR3nt: TGTGCCAGTAGTACGGGCTCAGGGGTTCTCGAGCAGTACTTC
CDR3aa: CASSTGSGVLEQYF

j_gene: TRBJ2-5
v_gene: TRBV14
d_gene: TRBD2
abundance: NA
CDR3nt: TGTGCCAGCAGCCGCAATCTAGCGGGGGGGCCAATGGGGCAAGAGACCCAGTACTTC
CDR3aa: CASSRNLAGGPMGQETQYF

j_gene: TRBJ2-2
v_gene: TRBV5-1
d_gene: TRBD1
abundance: NA
CDR3nt: TGCGCCAGCAGCTCCACAGGGGACCTAACCGGGGAGCTGTTTTTT
CDR3aa: CASSSTGDLTGELFF

j_gene: TRBJ2-2
v_gene: TRBV9
d_gene: TRBD2
abundance: NA
CDR3nt: TGTGCCAGCAGCGTAGGCGGCACTAGCGGGAGGGCCGTCACCGGGGAGCTGTTTTTT
CDR3aa: CASSVGGTSGRAVTGELFF

j_gene: TRBJ1-1
v_gene: TRBV11-2
d_gene: NA
abundance: few
CDR3nt: TGTGCCAGCAGCTTTGGCGGGGGCGGTGAAGCTTTCTTT
CDR3aa: CASSFGGGGEAFF

j_gene: TRBJ1-5
v_gene: TRBV7-8
d_gene: NA
abundance: NA
CDR3nt: TGTGCCAGCAGCTTAGTCACGGAGAATCAGCCCCAGCATTTT
CDR3aa: CASSLVTENQPQHF

j_gene: TRBJ1-2
v_gene: TRBV28
d_gene: NA
abundance: NA
CDR3nt: TGTGCCAGCAGTTTATCAGGGTACGGCTACACCTTC
CDR3aa: CASSLSGYGYTF

j_gene: TRBJ2-4
v_gene: TRBV29-1
d_gene: TRBD2
abundance: NA
CDR3nt: TGCAGCGTCCGGGGGGGTGAAAACATTCAGTACTTC
CDR3aa: CSVRGGENIQYF

j_gene: TRBJ1-4
v_gene: TRBV5-6
d_gene: TRBD1
abundance: NA
CDR3nt: TGTGCCAGCAGCTTCAGGGGGTGGAATGAAAAACTGTTTTTT
CDR3aa: CASSFRGWNEKLFF

j_gene: TRBJ2-2
v_gene: TRBV11-2
d_gene: NA
abundance: NA
CDR3nt: TGTGCCAGCAGCTTAGCCATCACCGGGGAGCTGTTTTTT
CDR3aa: CASSLAITGELFF

j_gene: TRBJ2-7
v_gene: TRBV9
d_gene: NA
abundance: NA
CDR3nt: TGTGCCAGCAGCGTAGAGGTAGGCAGTTCCTACGAGCAGTACTTC
CDR3aa: CASSVEVGSSYEQYF